This TCR beta chain was captured in a study of blood T cell repertoires in COVID-19. Study information: T cells, B-cell-depleted T cells, or PBMCs provided the cDNA or gDNA that served as material.

Libraries were prepared by immunoSEQ multiplex PCR; TCRdb keeps only in-frame clonotypes and omits some of them. Of roughly 42,000 clones in the sample, roughly nine tenths are singletons; the top ten hold about 6.1%. In its sample, this clone was seen once. The CDR3 loop spans 15 amino acids. CDR1 SGHRS and CDR2 YFSETQ come from the germline V gene. Trimming took 3 bases from V and 8 from J; bases not matched to a gene: 4. The source of this sequence is a human donor in a cohort sampled during active COVID-19. Sequencing was done on a sample of peripheral blood. The V gene is TRBV5-1, the J gene TRBJ2-2, with TRBD2 matching 13 bases. DNA of the CDR3: TGCGCCAGCAGCTGGACTAGCGGGAGCTTTGGGGAGCTGTTTTTT. Residues: CASSWTSGSFGELFF.